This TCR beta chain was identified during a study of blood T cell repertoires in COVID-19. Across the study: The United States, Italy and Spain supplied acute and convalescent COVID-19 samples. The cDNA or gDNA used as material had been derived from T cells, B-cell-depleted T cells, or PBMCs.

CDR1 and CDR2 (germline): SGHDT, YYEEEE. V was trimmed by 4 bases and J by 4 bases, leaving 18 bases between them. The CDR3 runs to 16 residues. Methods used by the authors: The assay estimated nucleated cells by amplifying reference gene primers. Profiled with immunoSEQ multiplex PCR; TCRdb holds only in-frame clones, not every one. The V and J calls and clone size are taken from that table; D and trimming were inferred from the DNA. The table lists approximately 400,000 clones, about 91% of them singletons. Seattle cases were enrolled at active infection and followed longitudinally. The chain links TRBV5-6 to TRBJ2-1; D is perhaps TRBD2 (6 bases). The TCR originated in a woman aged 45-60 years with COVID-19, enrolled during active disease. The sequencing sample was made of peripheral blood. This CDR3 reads CASSPTLLRGYNEQFF. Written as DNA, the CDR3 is TGTGCCAGCAGCCCAACCCTTTTGCGGGGTTACAATGAGCAGTTCTTC.